This TCR beta chain emerged from a study of OX40 agonist ivuxolimab in advanced cancers. Study results and caveats: On average, a greater number of expanded clones characterised CD8+ T cells relative to CD4+.

Clones were sequenced by immunoSEQ multiplex PCR, and TCRdb holds only the in-frame ones, with some missing. Among tens of thousands of clones listed, around four fifths were seen once. The CDR3 has 14 amino acids. Trimming stripped 6 bases from V and 1 base from J, with 13 bases between. Germline V gives CDR1 MDHEN, CDR2 SYDVKM. On this clone: Antigen: not known.

This receptor was taken from an adult with an advanced solid tumor such as melanoma, head and neck, liver or kidney cancer. The V call is TRBV28, the J call TRBJ2-7; possible D gene TRBD1, 6 bases. Sequenced here: CD4+ or CD8+ T cells sorted from blood, sampled in a trial of the OX40 agonist ivuxolimab. The CDR3 is CASRGYTGSYEQYF. CDR3 coding DNA: TGTGCCAGCAGGGGATATACAGGGTCCTACGAGCAGTACTTC.